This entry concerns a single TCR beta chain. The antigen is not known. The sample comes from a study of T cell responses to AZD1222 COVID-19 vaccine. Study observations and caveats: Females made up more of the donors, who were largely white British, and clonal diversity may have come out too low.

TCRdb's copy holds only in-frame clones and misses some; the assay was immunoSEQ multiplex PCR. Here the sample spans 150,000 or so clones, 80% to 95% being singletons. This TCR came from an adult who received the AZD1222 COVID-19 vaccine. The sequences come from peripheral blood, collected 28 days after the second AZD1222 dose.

This CDR3 reads CASSLWRPNQPQHF. The CDR3 DNA is TGTGCCAGCAGTTTATGGCGGCCCAATCAGCCCCAGCATTTT. This chain links TRBV28 with TRBJ1-5; no clear D gene. Trimming shortened V by 0 bases and J by 3 bases, and 6 bases separated the two germline ends. Germline V gives CDR1 MDHEN, CDR2 SYDVKM. The CDR3 has 14 amino acids.